One and the same sample provided the 31 T cell receptor beta chains below, sequenced in a study of graft-versus-host responses after intestinal transplantation. These TCRs' antigens remain unknown. TCRdb keeps only in-frame clones here, not all; method: immunoSEQ multiplex PCR. The sample holds about 59,000 clones; about 94% are singletons and the top ten take approximately 0.4%. The sequencing used unstimulated CD4+ T cells sorted from spleen or lymph node cells, collected before transplant. Source of these receptors: a human donor who was the organ donor for an intestinal transplant.

The CDR3 here is CASSATQGQGPYEQYF. The CDR3 DNA reads as TGTGCCAGCAGTGCGACACAGGGACAGGGCCCCTACGAGCAGTACTTC. The rearrangement joins TRBV2 to TRBJ2-7; 9 bases map to TRBD1. The V gene's germline CDR1 is SNHLY and CDR2 FYNNEI. The CDR3 extends over 16 amino acids. V lost 4 bases and J lost 2; bases outside the gene matches: 9.

The V call is TRBV5-1, the J call TRBJ2-7, with D perhaps matching TRBD1 (6 bases). The CDR3 has 14 residues. The V gene lost 5 bases and the J gene lost 2 bases, with 14 bases spanning the gap. CDR1 is SGHRS and CDR2 is YFSETQ in the germline V gene. CDR3 in DNA: TGCGCCAGCAGTTACACACAGGGCGCCTACGAGCAGTACTTC. It translates to CASSYTQGAYEQYF. Based on the CDR3 plus reference TRBV5-1 and TRBJ2-7, the full variable domain is KAGVTQTPRYLIKTRGQQVTLSCSPISGHRSVSWYQQTPGQGLQFLFEYFSETQRNKGNFPGRFSGRQFSNSRSEMNVSTLELGDSALYLCASSYTQGAYEQYFGPGTRLTVT.

The CDR3 bases are TGTGCCAGCGGCTCACTAGCCAAAAACATTCAGTACTTC. It yields the protein CASGSLAKNIQYF. This chain uses TRBV2 with TRBJ2-4, with unresolved D. Germline V gene sequence: CDR1 SNHLY, CDR2 FYNNEI. CDR3 size: 13 residues. V was clipped by 8 bases and J by 0 bases, with 8 bases between them.

This chain joins TRBV5-5 and TRBJ1-4, with no clear D. The CDR3 consists of 14 residues. The germline CDR1 and CDR2 sequences are SGHKS and YYEKEE (reference sequence). V was shortened by 1 base and J by 5 bases, with 9 bases between the two germline ends. The CDR3 sequence is CASSLTAFNEKLFF. In DNA form, the CDR3 reads TGTGCCAGCAGCTTGACAGCATTCAATGAAAAACTGTTTTTT.

The chain recombines TRBV7-2 with TRBJ1-3; D is uncertain. Per the germline V gene, CDR1 is SGHTA and CDR2 is FQGNSA. This CDR3 contains 13 residues. The V end was cut by 2 bases, the J end by 3 bases, with 5 bases between. CDR3 amino acids: CASSLQVGNTIYF. The DNA for the CDR3 is TGTGCCAGCAGCTTACAGGTTGGAAACACCATATATTTT.

J is TRBJ2-2 and V is TRBV6-6; the D is unclear. V was clipped by 6 bases and J by 8 bases, with 10 bases between them. Germline CDR1 is MNHNY and CDR2 is SVGAGI (reference sequence). The CDR3 sequence is 12 residues long. DNA of the CDR3: TGTGCCAGCAGCCGAACTGGTGGGGAGCTGTTTTTT. Residues: CASSRTGGELFF.

The chain employs TRBV9 and TRBJ2-1, with 8 bases lining up with TRBD1. Germline V CDR1 and CDR2: SGDLS, YYNGEE. This CDR3 contains 15 residues. Trimming at V came to 3 bases and at J to 4 bases, leaving 6 bases not matched to a gene. CDR3 in amino acids: CASSADRGAYNEQFF. The CDR3 coding sequence is TGTGCCAGCAGCGCAGACAGGGGAGCATACAATGAGCAGTTCTTC.

The chain uses TRBV6-5 and TRBJ1-6; no definite D call. This CDR3 is 15 amino acids long. The V end lost 7 bases, the J end lost 0 bases, and 10 bases lay between the germline ends. Germline V gene lookup returns CDR1 MNHEY and CDR2 SVGAGI. The CDR3 sequence is CASISGSSYNSPLHF. The CDR3 nucleotides are TGTGCCAGCATATCTGGGAGCTCCTATAATTCACCCCTCCACTTT.

This chain connects TRBV9 to TRBJ1-6; no definite D call. Germline values: CDR1 SGDLS, CDR2 YYNGEE. V gave up 7 bases and J gave up 6 bases, with 14 bases separating them. CDR3 length: 14 amino acids. CDR3 nucleotide sequence: TGTGCCAGCGGACCCAGGAGTCTTAATTCACCCCTCCACTTT. Translating gives CASGPRSLNSPLHF.

The rearrangement uses TRBV6-5 and TRBJ1-3; 9 nucleotides line up with TRBD1. Per germline, CDR1 MNHEY and CDR2 SVGAGI. This CDR3 region has 15 residues. Trimming removed 6 bases from V and 0 bases from J; junction bases left unmatched: 3. CDR3 bases: TGTGCCAGCAGAAGGACAGGGGACTCTGGAAACACCATATATTTT. It is translated as CASRRTGDSGNTIYF.

A few counts support this clone. The chain recombines TRBV6-1 with TRBJ1-2; D call uncertain. The CDR3 totals 14 residues. V dropped 4 bases and J dropped 4 bases, with 13 bases sitting between them. Germline assignment: CDR1 MNHNS and CDR2 SASEGT. The CDR3: CASSVGGSSYGYTF. The DNA for the CDR3 is TGTGCCAGCAGTGTGGGTGGCTCGAGCTATGGCTACACCTTC.

This clone was picked up a small number of times. The chain links TRBV6-1 to TRBJ2-5; D possibly corresponds to TRBD2 (7 bases). From germline, CDR1 is MNHNS and CDR2 SASEGT. The CDR3 is 13 residues long. Trimming shortened V by 8 bases and J by 5 bases, and 15 bases separated the two germline ends. Written as DNA, the CDR3 is TGTGCCAGCCTACTAGCGCAGGGGGAGACCCAGTACTTC. Protein: CASLLAQGETQYF.

The gene calls are TRBV7-2 and TRBJ2-3, with TRBD1 as a possible D gene (5 bases). The germline V and J ends were trimmed by 5 bases and 6 bases, with 18 bases remaining between them. This CDR3 has 15 residues. Germline values: CDR1 SGHTA, CDR2 FQGNSA. DNA of the CDR3: TGTGCCAGCAGCCTCCAGGGTGCAGGTACCGATACGCAGTATTTT. It specifies CASSLQGAGTDTQYF.

The DNA of the CDR3 is TGTGCCAGCAGCTTAACAGGGGACAGTCTAACAGATACGCAGTATTTT. The encoded protein is CASSLTGDSLTDTQYF. V gene TRBV7-3 combines with J gene TRBJ2-3, with 7 bases that match TRBD1. The germline V gene encodes CDR1 SGHTA and CDR2 FQGTGA. The length of the CDR3 is 16 residues. V lost 0 bases and J lost 3; bases outside the gene matches: 6.

This chain connects TRBV18 to TRBJ2-1, with D unresolved. The CDR3 runs to 14 residues. Germline V gene sequence: CDR1 KGHSH, CDR2 LQKENI. With 4 bases removed from V and 10 bases from J, the gap between germline ends came to 17 bases. For the CDR3, the DNA is TGTGCCAGCTCACGACCGACCCCACTCTCCGAGCAGTTCTTC. This translates into CASSRPTPLSEQFF.

The genes are TRBV7-2 and TRBJ2-2, with unresolved D. The CDR3 extends over 13 amino acids. The germline V gene has CDR1 SGHTA and CDR2 FQGNSA. Trimming pared 5 bases from V and 2 bases from J, leaving 6 bases between. The CDR3 DNA sequence: TGTGCCAGCAGCCCCCTAAACACCGGGGAGCTGTTTTTT. Its translation: CASSPLNTGELFF.

The chain links TRBV4-3 to TRBJ2-1; 8 bases agree with TRBD2. CDR1 and CDR2 from the germline V gene are LGHNA and YSLEER. The CDR3 is 15 residues long. V was clipped by 0 bases and J by 10 bases; unmatched bases: 8. The DNA of the CDR3 is TGCGCCAGCAGCCAAGAACTAGCGGCCCGGCGGGAGCAGTTCTTC. It encodes CASSQELAARREQFF.

The chain uses TRBV25-1 and TRBJ1-2, with 8 positions matching TRBD1. V shed 8 bases and J 4 bases; nucleotides not matched to a gene: 6. Germline V gives CDR1 MGHDK, CDR2 SYGVNS. The CDR3 sequence is 13 residues long. CDR3 region: CASGWTGSYGYTF. The CDR3 bases are TGTGCCAGCGGTTGGACAGGGTCCTATGGCTACACCTTC.

The rearrangement uses TRBV5-6 and TRBJ1-1, with a possible D match to TRBD1 (5 bases). The CDR3 runs to 15 residues. Trimming took 6 bases from V and 0 from J, leaving 15 bases between them. The V gene's germline CDR1 is SGHDT and CDR2 YYEEEE. The CDR3 spells CASTLPGRLNTEAFF. CDR3 bases: TGTGCCAGCACCCTCCCAGGGCGGCTGAACACTGAAGCTTTCTTT.

In its sample, this clone was seen once. The chain recombines TRBV10-3 with TRBJ1-5; tentative D call: TRBD1 (5 bases). The CDR3 has 16 residues. V was clipped by 6 bases and J by 2 bases, with 17 bases between them. Germline CDR1 and CDR2: ENHRY and SYGVKD. The CDR3 bases are TGTGCCATCAGCCAGGGAAGGGACTTCGGCAATCAGCCCCAGCATTTT. Its protein product is CAISQGRDFGNQPQHF.

The CDR3 coding sequence is TGTGCCAGCAGCCAGCAACAGGGCCTCTCTGGAAACACCATATATTTT. The encoded protein is CASSQQQGLSGNTIYF. The rearrangement joins TRBV5-6 to TRBJ1-3, with TRBD1 as a possible D gene (6 bases). There are 16 residues in the CDR3. Germline CDR1 reads SGHDT; CDR2 reads YYEEEE. V lost 4 bases and J 0 bases, leaving 14 bases between the germline ends.

The rearrangement joins TRBV5-1 to TRBJ2-5, with 10 bases lining up with TRBD2. The germline gives CDR1 SGHRS, CDR2 YFSETQ. The CDR3 is 16 residues long. The V gene end was trimmed by 0 bases and the J gene end by 1 base; junction bases not matched to a gene: 3. CDR3 protein: CASSLVSSGGQETQYF. Here the CDR3 DNA reads TGCGCCAGCAGCTTGGTTTCTAGCGGGGGCCAAGAGACCCAGTACTTC.

This clone has a single count. This chain joins TRBV7-9 and TRBJ1-1, with D possibly being TRBD1 (6 bases). V lost 8 bases and J 5 bases, leaving 15 bases between the germline ends. The germline CDR1 and CDR2 sequences are SEHNR and FQNEAQ (reference sequence). The CDR3 extends over 13 amino acids. This CDR3 reads CASSRGGLTEAFF. The CDR3 DNA is TGTGCCAGCTCGAGGGGGGGATTAACTGAAGCTTTCTTT.

This clone was counted between two and nine times. V usage is TRBV29-1 and J usage is TRBJ2-7; TRBD1 is a possible D gene (5 bases). The germline V and J ends were trimmed by 3 bases and 7 bases, with 16 bases remaining between them. The CDR3 consists of 13 residues. Germline CDR1 SQVTM, CDR2 ANQGSEA. The CDR3 sequence is CSVEGPRVREQYF. For the CDR3, the DNA is TGCAGCGTTGAGGGGCCCCGCGTACGGGAGCAGTACTTC.

The chain has TRBV5-5 and TRBJ1-5; no reliable D call. V was clipped by 4 bases and J by 4 bases, with 9 bases between them. Germline CDR1 SGHKS, CDR2 YYEKEE (reference sequence). This CDR3 has 13 amino acids. The CDR3 DNA reads TGTGCCAGCAGCCCGCAGCGAAATCAGCCCCAGCATTTT. Amino acids: CASSPQRNQPQHF.

On this clone: At one of its ends the junction is not consistent with the germline gene, which may arise from a read error. The chain has TRBV5-4 and TRBJ2-3; 8 bases fit TRBD1. CDR3 size: 15 residues. Germline V gene data show CDR1 as SGHNT and CDR2 as YYREEE (reference sequence). The CDR3 DNA reads as TGTGCCAGCAGGCCTGGACAGGGCCCCACAGGTACGCAGTATTTT. Translating it yields CASRPGQGPTGTQYF. The full variable domain, completed using reference TRBV5-4 and TRBJ2-3, is ETGVTQSPTHLIKTRGQQVTLRCSSQSGHNTVSWYQQALGQGPQFIFQYYREEENGRGNFPPRFSGLQFPNYSSELNVNALELDDSALYLCASRPGQGPTGTQYFGPGTRLTVL.

This sequence joins TRBV7-2 and TRBJ2-7; either TRBD1 or TRBD2 may supply D (7 bases each). This CDR3 contains 17 residues. Germline V lookup: CDR1 SGHTA, CDR2 FQGNSA. Trimming cost V 5 bases and J 4 bases, with 24 bases left between them. The CDR3 nucleotides are TGTGCCAGCAGCCCTAGCCCCTACAGGGGAGGGGGTTACGAGCAGTACTTC. Translated, it gives CASSPSPYRGGGYEQYF.

V is TRBV6-6 and J is TRBJ1-2, with a weak D call TRBD1 (5 bases). Germline loops: CDR1 MNHNY, CDR2 SVGAGI (reference sequence). The V gene lost 2 bases and the J gene lost 3 bases, with 16 bases spanning the gap. The CDR3 contains 16 residues. The CDR3 DNA follows: TGTGCCAGCAGTTACCCCCCGGACACGGGTTACTATGGCTACACCTTC. Amino acids: CASSYPPDTGYYGYTF.

The rearrangement links TRBV5-1 to TRBJ1-2, with D possibly TRBD1 on 5 matching bases. The CDR3 extends over 13 amino acids. Trimming took off 4 bases at V and 2 bases at J, with 9 bases between the two ends. Germline V CDR1 and CDR2: SGHRS, YFSETQ. The CDR3 sequence: CASSPGGNYGYTF. The DNA for the CDR3 is TGCGCCAGCAGCCCTGGGGGGAACTATGGCTACACCTTC.

V and J are TRBV6-5 and TRBJ2-7, with 7 bases that match TRBD1. The junction had 8 bases not matched to a gene; V was cut back by 8 bases and J by 4 bases. The germline CDR1 and CDR2 sequences are MNHEY and SVGAGI. This CDR3 is 13 amino acids long. CDR3 residues: CASGRQGGYEQYF. Here the CDR3 DNA reads TGTGCCAGCGGACGACAGGGTGGATACGAGCAGTACTTC.

This clone was observed a few times. Other nucleotide sequences from this sample produce the same CDR3. The chain links TRBV18 to TRBJ2-5; D is undetermined. The germline V and J ends were trimmed by 1 base and 3 bases, with 0 bases remaining between them. The CDR3 spans 11 residues. In germline, CDR1 is KGHSH, CDR2 LQKENI. The CDR3 loop is CASSPQETQYF. For the CDR3, the DNA is TGTGCCAGCTCACCACAAGAGACCCAGTACTTC.